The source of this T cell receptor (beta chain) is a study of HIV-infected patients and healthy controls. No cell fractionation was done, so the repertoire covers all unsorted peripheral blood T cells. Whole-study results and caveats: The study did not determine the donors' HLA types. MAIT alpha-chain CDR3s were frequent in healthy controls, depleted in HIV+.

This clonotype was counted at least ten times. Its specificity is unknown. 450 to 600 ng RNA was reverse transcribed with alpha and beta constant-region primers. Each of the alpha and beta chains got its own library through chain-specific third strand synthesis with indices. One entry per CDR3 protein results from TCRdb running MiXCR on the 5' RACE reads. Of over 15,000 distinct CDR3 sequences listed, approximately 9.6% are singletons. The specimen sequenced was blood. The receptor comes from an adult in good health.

The CDR3, as DNA: TGCAGTGCTCGTCCTCTTTCGAGCGGGAGAGAGTACAATGAGCAGTTCTTC. Protein: CSARPLSSGREYNEQFF. This chain joins TRBV20-1 and TRBJ2-1; 8 nucleotides align to TRBD2. With 5 bases clipped from V and 4 bases from J, the junction kept 16 bases outside the gene matches. Germline V gene sequence: CDR1 DFQATT, CDR2 SNEGSKA (reference sequence). The CDR3 has 17 amino acids.